These T cell receptor beta chains were read from a single sample in a study of cytomegalovirus exposure and HLA in healthy donors. Sequenced by immunoSEQ multiplex PCR; TCRdb stores in-frame clones only, minus some. Among under 200,000 clones listed, around 72% were seen once. The specimen sequenced was PBMCs. These receptors all stem from a man aged 45-60 years in good health and CMV-seronegative. Each CDR3 is given with its conserved first and last residue. D genes are given only for firm matches. Clone size is given for some rows only: seen once, a few or many times, or a class if the clone is expanded.

d_call	v_call	j_call	clone_size	cdr3_aa	cdr3_nt
TRBD1	TRBV5-8	TRBJ1-2	.	CASSLDRTGGGSYTF	TGTGCCAGCAGCTTGGACCGGACAGGAGGTGGGAGCTACACCTTC
TRBD2	TRBV6-4	TRBJ2-3	few	CASSDVAGGSADTQYF	TGTGCCAGCAGTGACGTGGCGGGGGGGTCAGCAGATACGCAGTATTTT
.	TRBV7-2	TRBJ1-5	.	CASTWGGDQPQHF	TGTGCCAGCACCTGGGGGGGAGATCAGCCCCAGCATTTT
.	TRBV15	TRBJ1-5	few	CATSRERPDLQGSIYSNQPQHF	TGTGCCACCAGCAGAGAGAGACCTGACTTGCAGGGTTCCATTTATAGCAATCAGCCCCAGCATTTT
TRBD2	TRBV6-5	TRBJ2-1	.	CASSPAGGGYEQFF	TGTGCCAGCAGCCCAGCGGGGGGGGGTTATGAGCAGTTCTTC
TRBD1	TRBV18	TRBJ2-2	once	CASSPDRGGTGELFF	TGTGCCAGCTCACCAGACAGGGGAGGCACCGGGGAGCTGTTTTTT
.	TRBV4-3	TRBJ2-2	.	CASSQEYGELFF	TGCGCCAGCAGCCAAGAATACGGGGAGCTGTTTTTT
TRBD1	TRBV18	TRBJ1-1	.	CASSMDRGTEAFF	TGTGCCAGCTCAATGGACAGGGGAACTGAAGCTTTCTTT
.	TRBV6-5	TRBJ2-2	.	CASSYSNGGGELFF	TGTGCCAGCAGTTACTCGAACGGCGGCGGGGAGCTGTTTTTT
.	TRBV27	TRBJ2-7	.	CASSFGASYEQYF	TGTGCCAGCAGTTTTGGAGCTTCCTACGAGCAGTACTTC
.	TRBV7-9	TRBJ2-7	.	CASSLEGGYEQYF	TGTGCCAGCAGCTTAGAAGGGGGCTACGAGCAGTACTTC
TRBD1	TRBV6-5	TRBJ1-4	few	CASSYSFGQGEKLFF	TGTGCCAGCAGTTACTCGTTCGGACAGGGTGAAAAACTGTTTTTT
TRBD1	TRBV9	TRBJ1-1	.	CASSMGQLNTEAFF	TGTGCCAGCAGCATGGGACAGCTGAACACTGAAGCTTTCTTT
.	TRBV4-3	TRBJ1-2	.	CASSQEKLGRANYGYTF	TGCGCCAGCAGCCAAGAAAAGCTGGGGAGAGCTAACTATGGCTACACCTTC
TRBD1	TRBV7-3	TRBJ1-1	.	CASSWDSTNTEAFF	TGTGCCAGCAGCTGGGACAGTACGAACACTGAAGCTTTCTTT
.	TRBV4-3	TRBJ2-7	.	CASSQTPRGDSYEQYF	TGCGCCAGCAGCCAAACCCCCCGCGGGGACTCCTACGAGCAGTACTTC
.	TRBV11-2	TRBJ1-1	.	CASSLSGLRTEDFF	TGTGCCAGCAGCCTTAGCGGGCTTCGCACTGAAGATTTCTTT
.	TRBV10-3	TRBJ2-1	.	CAISENRYNEQFF	TGTGCCATCAGTGAGAATCGCTACAATGAGCAGTTCTTC
.	TRBV15	TRBJ2-2	few	CATSSLGDGELFF	TGTGCCACCAGCAGCCTGGGAGACGGGGAGCTGTTTTTT
TRBD1	TRBV2	TRBJ2-5	.	CASTATGGGETQYF	TGTGCCAGCACCGCGACAGGGGGCGGGGAGACCCAGTACTTC
TRBD1	TRBV5-4	TRBJ2-7	.	CASSLGTGIYEQYF	TGTGCCAGCAGCTTGGGGACAGGGATCTACGAGCAGTACTTC
TRBD2	TRBV27	TRBJ2-7	once	CASSSLVGLAGLSYEQYF	TGTGCCAGCAGCTCTTTAGTAGGACTAGCGGGTCTCTCCTACGAGCAGTACTTC
TRBD1	TRBV6-1	TRBJ2-7	.	CASSADRGWSYEQYF	TGTGCCAGCAGTGCGGACAGGGGATGGTCCTACGAGCAGTACTTC
.	TRBV18	TRBJ1-1	few	CASSPGIGGNTEAFF	TGTGCCAGCTCCCCCGGAATCGGGGGAAACACTGAAGCTTTCTTT
TRBD2	TRBV5-4	TRBJ2-5	.	CASSFRGVYQETQYF	TGTGCCAGCAGCTTTCGGGGGGTCTACCAAGAGACCCAGTACTTC
TRBD1	TRBV5-1	TRBJ1-2	.	CASSLAEDRGRLNYGYTF	TGCGCCAGCAGCTTGGCCGAAGACAGGGGGCGGTTGAACTATGGCTACACCTTC
.	TRBV6-5	TRBJ1-1	.	CASTPPLSTEAFF	TGTGCCAGCACCCCCCCTTTGAGCACTGAAGCTTTCTTT
TRBD1	TRBV25-1	TRBJ2-1	.	CASTSGQGYDEQFF	TGTGCCAGCACGTCGGGACAGGGCTACGATGAGCAGTTCTTC
.	TRBV2	TRBJ1-2	once	CASSEEGGLGYTF	TGTGCCAGCAGTGAAGAGGGGGGGCTCGGCTACACCTTC
TRBD1	TRBV15	TRBJ1-4	.	CASCDRDATNEKLFF	TGTGCCAGCTGCGACAGGGACGCAACTAATGAAAAACTGTTTTTT
TRBD2	TRBV28	TRBJ2-3	few	CASSGTAGGIDTQYF	TGTGCCAGCTCAGGTACAGCGGGGGGGATAGATACGCAGTATTTT
TRBD1	TRBV5-1	TRBJ1-2	.	CASSPGTGLYGYTF	TGCGCCAGCAGCCCAGGGACAGGGCTCTATGGCTACACCTTC
TRBD2	TRBV7-9	TRBJ2-3	once	CASSLTSGGALTQYF	TGTGCCAGCAGCCTGACTAGCGGGGGGGCCCTTACGCAGTATTTT
.	TRBV28	TRBJ1-3	once	CASSLIVPVLSGNTIYF	TGTGCCAGCAGTTTGATCGTTCCGGTACTCTCTGGAAACACCATATATTTT
TRBD2	TRBV29-1	TRBJ2-7	few	CSVVGDVTSGTYEQYF	TGCAGCGTTGTAGGGGACGTGACTAGCGGGACCTACGAGCAGTACTTC
TRBD1	TRBV7-9	TRBJ1-1	few	CASSLRGLNTEAFF	TGTGCCAGCAGCTTAAGGGGGCTGAACACTGAAGCTTTCTTT
TRBD1	TRBV6-5	TRBJ2-7	.	CASRNTGVSYEQYF	TGTGCCAGCAGAAATACAGGGGTCTCCTACGAGCAGTACTTC
.	TRBV28	TRBJ2-1	.	CASSLGRTVENNEQFF	TGTGCCAGCAGTTTGGGGCGGACCGTGGAGAACAATGAGCAGTTCTTC
TRBD2	TRBV7-2	TRBJ2-5	.	CASSLATGTSGGPYQETQYF	TGTGCCAGCAGCTTAGCGACCGGGACTAGCGGGGGACCCTACCAAGAGACCCAGTACTTC
TRBD2	TRBV5-1	TRBJ2-1	.	CASSRGLAGVIEQFF	TGCGCCAGCAGCAGGGGACTAGCGGGGGTGATTGAGCAGTTCTTC
.	TRBV10-3	TRBJ2-5	.	CAIGRPKQETQYF	TGTGCCATCGGGAGGCCTAAACAAGAGACCCAGTACTTC
.	TRBV10-2	TRBJ1-1	few	CASSDWGRFDTEAFF	TGCGCCAGCAGTGATTGGGGGCGCTTCGACACTGAAGCTTTCTTT
.	TRBV18	TRBJ1-1	.	CASSPVEATEAFF	TGTGCCAGCTCACCAGTTGAGGCAACTGAAGCTTTCTTT
.	TRBV4-2	TRBJ2-7	once	CASSQELAVSYEQYF	TGTGCCAGCAGCCAAGAACTAGCTGTCTCCTACGAGCAGTACTTC
TRBD1	TRBV5-4	TRBJ1-1	once	CASSQGQGATEAFF	TGTGCCAGCAGCCAAGGACAGGGCGCAACTGAAGCTTTCTTT
TRBD1	TRBV10-2	TRBJ1-1	.	CASSGQGLMNTEAFF	TGCGCCAGCAGTGGACAGGGGCTCATGAACACTGAAGCTTTCTTT
TRBD1	TRBV6-6	TRBJ2-7	.	CASRDGQGAYEQYF	TGTGCCAGCAGGGACGGACAGGGGGCTTACGAGCAGTACTTC
TRBD2	TRBV5-1	TRBJ2-7	.	CASSSGLVLEQYF	TGCGCCAGCAGCTCGGGACTAGTACTCGAGCAGTACTTC
.	TRBV14	TRBJ1-3	.	CASSQEYRGGGPGNTIYF	TGTGCCAGCAGCCAAGAATATAGAGGGGGAGGGCCTGGAAACACCATATATTTT
.	TRBV7-2	TRBJ1-1	.	CASSLAQGGTEAFF	TGTGCCAGCAGCTTAGCGCAGGGAGGGACTGAAGCTTTCTTT
TRBD1	TRBV10-3	TRBJ1-1	.	CAIGPGQGVGTEAFF	TGTGCCATCGGACCCGGACAGGGAGTGGGCACTGAAGCTTTCTTT